This section outlines one T cell receptor (beta chain) sequence together with its context. The entry originates in a study of blood T cell repertoires in COVID-19. Overall study context: Collection of acute and convalescent COVID-19 samples took place in the United States, Italy and Spain. The cDNA or gDNA used as material had been derived from T cells, B-cell-depleted T cells, or PBMCs.

As handled by the study authors: The authors estimated nucleated cell counts from reference gene primer amplification. The method was immunoSEQ multiplex PCR; TCRdb's version includes in-frame clones alone and lacks a portion of them. V and J calls and clone size are those listed in that table; D and trimming were worked out from the DNA. The sample carries about 50,000 clones, less than 85% recorded once. Sequencing was carried out using peripheral blood. This clonotype was obtained from a man between 60 and 70 years old with acute or convalescent COVID-19.

The CDR3 sequence: CASRSPGQNYGYTF. The CDR3, as DNA: TGTGCCAGCAGGTCTCCGGGACAGAACTATGGCTACACCTTC. V usage is TRBV11-2 and J usage is TRBJ1-2; 7 bases are a match to TRBD1. CDR1 SGHAT and CDR2 FQNNGV come from the germline V gene. The CDR3 consists of 14 residues. V dropped 6 bases and J dropped 2; count of bases not matched to a gene: 6.